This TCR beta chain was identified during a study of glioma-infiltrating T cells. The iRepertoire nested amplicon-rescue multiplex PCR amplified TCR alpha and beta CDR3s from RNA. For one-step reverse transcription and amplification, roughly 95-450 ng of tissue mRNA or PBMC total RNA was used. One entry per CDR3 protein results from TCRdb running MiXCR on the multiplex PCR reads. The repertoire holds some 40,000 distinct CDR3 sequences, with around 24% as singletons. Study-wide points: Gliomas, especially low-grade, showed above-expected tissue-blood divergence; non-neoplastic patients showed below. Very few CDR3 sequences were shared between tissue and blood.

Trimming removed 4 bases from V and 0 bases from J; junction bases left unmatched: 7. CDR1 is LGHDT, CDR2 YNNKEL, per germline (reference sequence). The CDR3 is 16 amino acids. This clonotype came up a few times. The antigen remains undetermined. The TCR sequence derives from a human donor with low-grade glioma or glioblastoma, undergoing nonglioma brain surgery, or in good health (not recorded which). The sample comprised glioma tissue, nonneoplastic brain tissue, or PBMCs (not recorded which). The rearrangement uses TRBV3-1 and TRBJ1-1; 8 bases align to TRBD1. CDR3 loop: CASSPPRQGLNTEAFF. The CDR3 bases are TGTGCCAGCAGCCCCCCGAGACAGGGGTTGAACACTGAAGCTTTCTTT.